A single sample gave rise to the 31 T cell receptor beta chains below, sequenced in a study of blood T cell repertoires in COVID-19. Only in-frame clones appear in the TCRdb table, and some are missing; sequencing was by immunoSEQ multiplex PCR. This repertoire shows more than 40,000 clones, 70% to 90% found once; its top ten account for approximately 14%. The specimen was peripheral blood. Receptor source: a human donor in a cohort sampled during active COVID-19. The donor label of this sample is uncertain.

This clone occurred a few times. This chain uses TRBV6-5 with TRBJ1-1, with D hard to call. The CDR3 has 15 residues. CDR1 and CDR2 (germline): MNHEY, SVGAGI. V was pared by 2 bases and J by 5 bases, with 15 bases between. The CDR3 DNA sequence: TGTGCCAGCAGTTACGTCCGCGCGGTAACAACTGAAGCTTTCTTT. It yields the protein CASSYVRAVTTEAFF.

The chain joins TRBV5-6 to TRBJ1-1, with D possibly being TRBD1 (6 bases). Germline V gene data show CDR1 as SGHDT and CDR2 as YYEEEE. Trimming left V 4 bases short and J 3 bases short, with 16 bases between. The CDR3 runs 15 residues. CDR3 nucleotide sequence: TGTGCCAGCAGCCCGGACAGTAGGGGAGACACTGAAGCTTTCTTT. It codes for CASSPDSRGDTEAFF.

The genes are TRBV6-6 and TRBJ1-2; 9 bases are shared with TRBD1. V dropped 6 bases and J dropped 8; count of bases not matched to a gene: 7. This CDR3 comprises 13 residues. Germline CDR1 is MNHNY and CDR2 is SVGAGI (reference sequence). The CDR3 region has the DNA TGTGCCAGCAGCCCTCCGACAGGGGGGGGCTACACCTTC. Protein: CASSPPTGGGYTF.

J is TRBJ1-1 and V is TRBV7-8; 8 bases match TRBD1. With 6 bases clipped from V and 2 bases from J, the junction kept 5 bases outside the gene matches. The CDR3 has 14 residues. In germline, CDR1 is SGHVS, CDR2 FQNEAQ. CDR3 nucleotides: TGTGCCAGCAGGTCGGACAGGGATAACACTGAAGCTTTCTTT. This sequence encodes CASRSDRDNTEAFF.

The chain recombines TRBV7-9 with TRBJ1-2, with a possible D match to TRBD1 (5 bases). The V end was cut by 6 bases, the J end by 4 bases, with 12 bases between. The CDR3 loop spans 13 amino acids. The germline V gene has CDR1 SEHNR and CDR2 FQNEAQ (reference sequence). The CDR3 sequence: CASSSLGLYGYTF. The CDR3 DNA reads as TGTGCCAGCAGTTCCCTGGGGCTCTATGGCTACACCTTC.

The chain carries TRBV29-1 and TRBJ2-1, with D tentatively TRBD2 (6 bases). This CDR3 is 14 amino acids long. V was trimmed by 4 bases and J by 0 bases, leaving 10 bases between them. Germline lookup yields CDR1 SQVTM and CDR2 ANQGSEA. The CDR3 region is CSVGRGSSYNEQFF. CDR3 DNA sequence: TGCAGCGTTGGGAGGGGTAGCTCCTACAATGAGCAGTTCTTC.

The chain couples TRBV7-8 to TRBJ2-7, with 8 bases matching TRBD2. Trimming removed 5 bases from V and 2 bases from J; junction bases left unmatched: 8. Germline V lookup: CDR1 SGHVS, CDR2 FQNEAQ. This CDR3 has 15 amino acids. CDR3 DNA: TGTGCCAGCAGCAACGGGGGGGCAGGGGCCTACGAGCAGTACTTC. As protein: CASSNGGAGAYEQYF.

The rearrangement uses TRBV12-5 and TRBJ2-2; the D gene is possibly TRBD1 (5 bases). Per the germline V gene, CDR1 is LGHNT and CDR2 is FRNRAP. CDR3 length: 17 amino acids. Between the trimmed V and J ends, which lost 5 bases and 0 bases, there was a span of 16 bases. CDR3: CASGLPTAYTNTGELFF. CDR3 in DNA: TGTGCTAGTGGTCTCCCGACAGCTTACACGAACACCGGGGAGCTGTTTTTT.

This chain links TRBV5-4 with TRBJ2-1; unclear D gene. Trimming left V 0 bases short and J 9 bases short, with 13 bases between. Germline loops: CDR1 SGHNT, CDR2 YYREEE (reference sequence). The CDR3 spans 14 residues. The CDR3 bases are TGTGCCAGCAGCTTGGGAGGTGAACCGGGTGAGCAGTTCTTC. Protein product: CASSLGGEPGEQFF. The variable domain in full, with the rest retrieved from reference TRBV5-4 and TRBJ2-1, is ETGVTQSPTHLIKTRGQQVTLRCSSQSGHNTVSWYQQALGQGPQFIFQYYREEENGRGNFPPRFSGLQFPNYSSELNVNALELDDSALYLCASSLGGEPGEQFFGPGTRLTVL.

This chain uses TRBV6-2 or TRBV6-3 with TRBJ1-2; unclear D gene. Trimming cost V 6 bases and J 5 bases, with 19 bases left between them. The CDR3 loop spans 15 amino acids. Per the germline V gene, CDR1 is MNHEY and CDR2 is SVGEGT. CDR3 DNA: TGTGCCAGCAGCCCCCGTGAGGGCCCGCTTTATGGCTACACCTTC. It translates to CASSPREGPLYGYTF.

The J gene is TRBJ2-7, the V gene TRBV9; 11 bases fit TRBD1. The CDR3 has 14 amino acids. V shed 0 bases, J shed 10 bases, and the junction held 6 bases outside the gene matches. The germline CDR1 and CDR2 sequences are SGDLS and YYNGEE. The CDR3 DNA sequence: TGTGCCAGCAGCGTAGCCCGGACAGGGGGCGAACAGTACTTC. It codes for CASSVARTGGEQYF.

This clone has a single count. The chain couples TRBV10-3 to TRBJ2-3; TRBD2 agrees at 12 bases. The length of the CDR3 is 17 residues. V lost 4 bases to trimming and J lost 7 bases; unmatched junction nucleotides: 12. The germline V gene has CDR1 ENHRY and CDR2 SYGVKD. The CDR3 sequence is CAISASSPSGGAHTQYF. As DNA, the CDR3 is TGTGCCATCAGTGCTTCATCGCCTAGCGGGGGGGCACATACGCAGTATTTT.

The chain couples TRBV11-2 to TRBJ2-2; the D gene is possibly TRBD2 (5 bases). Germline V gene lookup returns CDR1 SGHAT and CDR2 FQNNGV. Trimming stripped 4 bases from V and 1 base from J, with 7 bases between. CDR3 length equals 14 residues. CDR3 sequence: CASSWAGNTGELFF. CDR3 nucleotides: TGTGCCAGCAGCTGGGCGGGGAACACCGGGGAGCTGTTTTTT.

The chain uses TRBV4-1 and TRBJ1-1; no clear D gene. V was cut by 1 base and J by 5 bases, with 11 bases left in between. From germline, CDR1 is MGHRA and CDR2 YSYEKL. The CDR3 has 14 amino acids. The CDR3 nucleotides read TGCGCCAGCAGCCAAGGGGAGGGAGGGACTGAAGCTTTCTTT. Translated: CASSQGEGGTEAFF.

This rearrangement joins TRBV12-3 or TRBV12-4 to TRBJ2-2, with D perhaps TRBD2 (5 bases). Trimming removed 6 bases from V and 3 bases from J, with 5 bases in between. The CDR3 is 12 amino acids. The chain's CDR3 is CASRRDTGELFF. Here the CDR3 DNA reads TGTGCCAGCAGGAGGGACACCGGGGAGCTGTTTTTT.

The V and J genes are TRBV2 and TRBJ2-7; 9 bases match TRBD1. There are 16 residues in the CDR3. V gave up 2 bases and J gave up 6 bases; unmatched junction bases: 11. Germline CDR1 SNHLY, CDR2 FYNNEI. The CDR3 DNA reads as TGTGCCAGCAGTGAAAGTGCCGGGACAGGGTTGAGCGAGCAGTACTTC. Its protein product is CASSESAGTGLSEQYF.

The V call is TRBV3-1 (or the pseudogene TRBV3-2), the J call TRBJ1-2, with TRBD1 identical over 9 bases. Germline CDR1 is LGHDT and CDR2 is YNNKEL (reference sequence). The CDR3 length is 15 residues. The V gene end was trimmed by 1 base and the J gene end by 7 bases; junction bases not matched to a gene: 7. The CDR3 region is CASSQVGTGNRGYTF. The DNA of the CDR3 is TGTGCCAGCAGCCAAGTTGGGACAGGGAATCGTGGCTACACCTTC.

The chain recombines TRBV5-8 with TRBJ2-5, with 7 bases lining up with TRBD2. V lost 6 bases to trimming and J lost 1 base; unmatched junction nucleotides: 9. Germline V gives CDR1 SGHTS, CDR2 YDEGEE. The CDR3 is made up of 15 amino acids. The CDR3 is CASTLGGVTQETQYF. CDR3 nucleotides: TGTGCCAGCACCCTGGGGGGGGTGACCCAAGAGACCCAGTACTTC.

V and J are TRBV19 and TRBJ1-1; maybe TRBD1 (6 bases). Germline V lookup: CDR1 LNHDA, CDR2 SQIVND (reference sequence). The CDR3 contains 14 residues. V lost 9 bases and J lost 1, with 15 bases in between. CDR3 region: CASSLGQWNTEAFF. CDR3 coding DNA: TGTGCCAGCAGCTTAGGACAGTGGAACACTGAAGCTTTCTTT.

The CDR3 coding sequence is TGTGCCAGCAGCCAAGATTTTCGCGCCGGGGAGCTGTTTTTT. This gives the protein CASSQDFRAGELFF. V gene TRBV4-2 combines with J gene TRBJ2-2; D is undetermined. The germline CDR1 and CDR2 sequences are LGHNA and YNFKEQ. V lost 0 bases, J lost 6 bases, and 8 bases lay in between. The length of the CDR3 is 14 residues.

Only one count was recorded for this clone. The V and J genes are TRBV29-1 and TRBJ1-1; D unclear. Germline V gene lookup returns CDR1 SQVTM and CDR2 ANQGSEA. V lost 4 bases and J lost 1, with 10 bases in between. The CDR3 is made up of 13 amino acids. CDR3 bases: TGCAGCGTTGTGAGGGATAGGAACACTGAAGCTTTCTTT. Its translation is CSVVRDRNTEAFF. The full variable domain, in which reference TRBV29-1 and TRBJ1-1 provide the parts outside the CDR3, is SAVISQKPSRDICQRGTSLTIQCQVDSQVTMMFWYRQQPGQSLTLIATANQGSEATYESGFVIDKFPISRPNLTFSTLTVSNMSPEDSSIYLCSVVRDRNTEAFFGQGTRLTVV.

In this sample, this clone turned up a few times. In nucleotides, the CDR3 is TGTGCCAGCAGCCCGGCCGGGAAGAACACCGGGGAGCTGTTTTTT. It encodes CASSPAGKNTGELFF. This chain connects TRBV2 to TRBJ2-2, with a tentative D call TRBD2 (5 bases). The germline V and J ends were trimmed by 6 bases and 1 base, with 12 bases remaining between them. This CDR3 contains 15 residues. The germline gives CDR1 SNHLY, CDR2 FYNNEI.

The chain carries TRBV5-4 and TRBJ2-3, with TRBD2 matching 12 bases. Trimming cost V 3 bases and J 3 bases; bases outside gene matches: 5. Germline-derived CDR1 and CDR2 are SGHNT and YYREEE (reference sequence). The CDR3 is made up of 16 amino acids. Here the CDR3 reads CASSSHTSGGTDTQYF. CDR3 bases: TGTGCCAGCAGCTCTCATACTAGCGGGGGGACAGATACGCAGTATTTT.

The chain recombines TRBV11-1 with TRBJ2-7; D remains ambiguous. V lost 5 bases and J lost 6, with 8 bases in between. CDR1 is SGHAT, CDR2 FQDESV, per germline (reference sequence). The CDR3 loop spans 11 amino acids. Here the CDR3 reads CASSVEFEQYF. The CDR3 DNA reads TGTGCCAGCAGCGTCGAGTTCGAGCAGTACTTC.

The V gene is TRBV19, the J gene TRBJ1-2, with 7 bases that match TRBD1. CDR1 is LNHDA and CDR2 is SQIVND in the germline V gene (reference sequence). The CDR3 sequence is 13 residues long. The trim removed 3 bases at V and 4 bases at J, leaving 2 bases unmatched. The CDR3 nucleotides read TGTGCCAGTAGTATGGACAGGATCTATGGCTACACCTTC. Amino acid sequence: CASSMDRIYGYTF.

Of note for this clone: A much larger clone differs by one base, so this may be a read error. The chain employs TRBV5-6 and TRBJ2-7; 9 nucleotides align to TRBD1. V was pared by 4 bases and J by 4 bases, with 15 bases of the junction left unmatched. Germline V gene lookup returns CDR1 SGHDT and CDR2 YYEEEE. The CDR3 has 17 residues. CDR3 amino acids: CASSQTRTGVWGYEQYF. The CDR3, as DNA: TGTGCCAGCAGCCAGACCAGGACAGGGGTTTGGGGGTACGAGCAGTACTTC.

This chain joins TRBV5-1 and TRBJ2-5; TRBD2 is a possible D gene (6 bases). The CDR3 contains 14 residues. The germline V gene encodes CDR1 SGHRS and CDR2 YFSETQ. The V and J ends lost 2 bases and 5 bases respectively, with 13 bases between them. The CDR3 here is CASSFKGAGETQYF. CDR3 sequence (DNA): TGCGCCAGCAGCTTTAAAGGGGCGGGGGAGACCCAGTACTTC.

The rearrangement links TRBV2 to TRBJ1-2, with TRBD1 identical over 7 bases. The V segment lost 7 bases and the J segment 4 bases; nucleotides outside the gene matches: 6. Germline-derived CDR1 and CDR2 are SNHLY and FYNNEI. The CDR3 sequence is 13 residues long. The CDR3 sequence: CASNSGGPYGYTF. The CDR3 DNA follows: TGTGCCAGCAATTCAGGGGGACCCTATGGCTACACCTTC.

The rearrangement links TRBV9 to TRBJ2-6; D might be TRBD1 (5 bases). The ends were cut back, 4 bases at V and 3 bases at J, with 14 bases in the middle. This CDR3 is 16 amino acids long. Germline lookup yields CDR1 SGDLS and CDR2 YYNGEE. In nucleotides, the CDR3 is TGTGCCAGCAGCTCCCAAGCAGGGTTTGGGGCCAACGTCCTGACTTTC. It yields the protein CASSSQAGFGANVLTF.

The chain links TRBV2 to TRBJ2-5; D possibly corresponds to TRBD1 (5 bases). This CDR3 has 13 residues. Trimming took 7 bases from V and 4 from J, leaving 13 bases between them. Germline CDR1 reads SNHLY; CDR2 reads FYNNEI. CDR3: CASTKYDRETQYF. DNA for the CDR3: TGTGCCAGCACCAAGTATGACAGAGAGACCCAGTACTTC.

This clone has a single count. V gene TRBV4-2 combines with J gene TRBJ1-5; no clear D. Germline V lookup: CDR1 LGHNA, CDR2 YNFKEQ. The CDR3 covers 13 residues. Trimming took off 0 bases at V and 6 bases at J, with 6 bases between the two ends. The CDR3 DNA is TGTGCCAGCAGCCAAGAAATTCGTCAGCCCCAGCATTTT. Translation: CASSQEIRQPQHF.